This TCR beta chain was captured by sequencing in a study of blood T cell repertoires in COVID-19 (TCRdb year 2020). About the full investigation: Collaborator samples came from the United States, Italy and Spain and covered acute and convalescent phases of COVID-19. The material from the prospective study consisted of cDNA or gDNA derived from T cells, B-cell-depleted T cells, or PBMCs. Deeply sampled blood TCRbeta repertoires from subjects exposed to, actively infected with, or recovered from COVID-19 were included in the dataset. A freely available public database, intended as a resource for researchers studying the immune response to SARS-CoV-2, is where the repertoires were released. Samples were obtained from the ongoing ImmuneRACE study (first 160 participants) and from 1,000 to 1,500 subjects provided by 6 global collaborators. Nearly every sample came with metadata listing a de-identified subject ID, COVID-19 status, age in years and sex. Where available, HLA class I and class II types were taken from metadata supplied by the sample provider and were not determined by assay-based typing. Points the paper makes about the study in general: How much clinical and demographic metadata was included differed by source and by participant, and the metadata was provided uncurated.

As encoded in the germline V gene (reference sequence), CDR1 is LNHDA while CDR2 is SQIVND. From the cysteine through the phenylalanine, the CDR3 covers 12 amino acids. Of all the DNA, just the CDR3 is kept, 36 bases in frame from base 1. The germline ends are 9 bases apart after V is trimmed by 7 bases and J by 3 bases. In Seattle, one collaborating source enrolled patients while the infection was active and tracked those patients longitudinally over the course of disease. The collaborating institutions used their own protocols to collect whole blood in K2EDTA tubes. For TCRbeta analysis, collaborators shipped samples in one of three forms: frozen whole blood, isolated PBMCs, or DNA extracted from either of those sample types. This clone was counted between two and nine times. It lacks a known antigen. No much larger clone is present one base from it, and per-base qualities are unavailable. TCRbeta CDR3 regions were amplified from genomic DNA using the immunoSEQ Assay, a bias-controlled multiplex PCR. Under the source paper's analysis protocol: Nucleated cell counts per sample were estimated from amplification of reference gene primers within the assay. To quantify the absolute abundance of each unique TCRbeta CDR3 rearrangement, sequence reads were collapsed and filtered. For each sample, productive Simpson clonality was calculated as the square root of Simpson's diversity index across productive rearrangements. The immuneACCESS repertoire file appears here via TCRdb, limited to in-frame rearrangements. These files lack a portion of the clones; in checked studies, under half of the deficit traces to unresolved V genes, and the cause of the others is not known. V and J calls and clone size are given by that table; D and trimming were obtained from the DNA. The table for this sample lists some 360,000 clones; 70% to 90% of them were counted only once. About 2.5% of the sample lies in the top ten.

Input material: peripheral blood. This clonotype was sampled from a woman in her sixties with COVID-19, enrolled during active disease. The chain uses TRBV19 and TRBJ1-1; TRBD1 is a weak D gene call, 5 bases matching. For the CDR3, the sequence is CASKDSHTEAFF. The bases are TGTGCCAGTAAAGACAGTCACACTGAAGCTTTCTTT.